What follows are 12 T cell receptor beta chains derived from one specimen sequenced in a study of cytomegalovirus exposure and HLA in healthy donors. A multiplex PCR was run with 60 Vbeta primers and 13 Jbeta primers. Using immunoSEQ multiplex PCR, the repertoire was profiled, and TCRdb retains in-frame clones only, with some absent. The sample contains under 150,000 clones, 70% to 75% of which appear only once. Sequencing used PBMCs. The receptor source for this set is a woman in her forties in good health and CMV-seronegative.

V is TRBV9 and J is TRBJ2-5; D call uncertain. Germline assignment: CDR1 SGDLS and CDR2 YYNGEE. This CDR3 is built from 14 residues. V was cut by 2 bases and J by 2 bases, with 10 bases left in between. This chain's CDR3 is CASSVGQVQETQYF. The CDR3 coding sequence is TGTGCCAGCAGCGTTGGGCAGGTTCAAGAGACCCAGTACTTC.

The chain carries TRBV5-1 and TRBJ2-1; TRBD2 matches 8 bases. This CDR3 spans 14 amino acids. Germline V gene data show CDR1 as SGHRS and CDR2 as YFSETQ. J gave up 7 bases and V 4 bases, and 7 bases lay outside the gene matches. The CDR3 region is CASSPGGVRNEQFF. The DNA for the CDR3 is TGCGCCAGCAGCCCCGGGGGGGTCCGGAATGAGCAGTTCTTC.

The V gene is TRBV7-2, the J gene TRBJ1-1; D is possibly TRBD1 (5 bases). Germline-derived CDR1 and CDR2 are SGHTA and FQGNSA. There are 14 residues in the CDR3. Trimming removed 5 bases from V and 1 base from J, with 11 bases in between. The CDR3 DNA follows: TGTGCCAGCAGCCTAAACGGGGGGAACACTGAAGCTTTCTTT. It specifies CASSLNGGNTEAFF.

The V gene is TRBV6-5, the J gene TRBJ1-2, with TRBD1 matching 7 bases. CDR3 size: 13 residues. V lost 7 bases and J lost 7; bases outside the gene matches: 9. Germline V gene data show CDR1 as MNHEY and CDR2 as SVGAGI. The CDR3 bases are TGTGCCAGCATACTAGGGGGCACGGGTGGCTACACCTTC. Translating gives CASILGGTGGYTF.

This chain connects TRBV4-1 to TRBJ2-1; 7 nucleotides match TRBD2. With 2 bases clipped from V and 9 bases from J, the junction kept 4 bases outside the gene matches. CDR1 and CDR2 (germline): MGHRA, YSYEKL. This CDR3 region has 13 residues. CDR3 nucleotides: TGCGCCAGCAGCCAACTGCAGCGGGGTGAGCAGTTCTTC. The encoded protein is CASSQLQRGEQFF.

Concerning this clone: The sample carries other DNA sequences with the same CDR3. The CDR3 is CASSLVSTGELFF. CDR3 bases: TGCGCCAGCAGCTTGGTGAGCACCGGGGAGCTGTTTTTT. The genes are TRBV5-1 and TRBJ2-2; no clear D gene. V lost 0 bases, J lost 4 bases, and 4 bases lay in between. The CDR3 is 13 residues long. The germline CDR1 and CDR2 sequences are SGHRS and YFSETQ.

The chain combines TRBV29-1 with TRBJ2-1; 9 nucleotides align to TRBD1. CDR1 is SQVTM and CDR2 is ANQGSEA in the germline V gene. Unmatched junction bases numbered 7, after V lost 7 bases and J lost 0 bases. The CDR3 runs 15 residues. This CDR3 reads CSAPQGASSYNEQFF. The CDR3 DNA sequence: TGCAGCGCCCCACAGGGGGCGAGCTCCTACAATGAGCAGTTCTTC.

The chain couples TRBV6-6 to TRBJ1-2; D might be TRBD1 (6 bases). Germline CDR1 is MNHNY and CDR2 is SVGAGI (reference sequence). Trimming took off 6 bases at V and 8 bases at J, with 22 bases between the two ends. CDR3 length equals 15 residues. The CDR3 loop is CASRSTGRSSRGYTF. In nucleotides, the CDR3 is TGTGCCAGCAGATCAACAGGGAGAAGCAGTCGAGGCTACACCTTC.

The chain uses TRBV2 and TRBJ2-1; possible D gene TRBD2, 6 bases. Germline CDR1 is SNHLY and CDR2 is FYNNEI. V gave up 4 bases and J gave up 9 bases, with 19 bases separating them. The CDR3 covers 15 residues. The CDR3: CASSGRSGVWSEQFF. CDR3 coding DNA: TGTGCCAGCAGTGGCCGTTCGGGGGTTTGGTCTGAGCAGTTCTTC.

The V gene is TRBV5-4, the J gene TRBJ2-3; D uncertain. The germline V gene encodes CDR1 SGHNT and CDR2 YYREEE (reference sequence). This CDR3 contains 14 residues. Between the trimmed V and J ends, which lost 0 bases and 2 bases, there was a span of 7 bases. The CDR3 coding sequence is TGTGCCAGCAGCTTGGCTGCGGACACAGATACGCAGTATTTT. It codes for CASSLAADTDTQYF.

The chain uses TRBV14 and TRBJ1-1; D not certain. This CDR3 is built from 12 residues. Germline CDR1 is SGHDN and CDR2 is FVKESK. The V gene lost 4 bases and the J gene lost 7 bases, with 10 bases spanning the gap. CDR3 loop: CASSPVGVEAFF. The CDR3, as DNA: TGTGCCAGCAGCCCGGTCGGGGTTGAAGCTTTCTTT. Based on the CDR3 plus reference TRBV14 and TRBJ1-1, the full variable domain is EAGVTQFPSHSVIEKGQTVTLRCDPISGHDNLYWYRRVMGKEIKFLLHFVKESKQDESGMPNNRFLAERTGGTYSTLKVQPAELEDSGVYFCASSPVGVEAFFGQGTRLTVV.

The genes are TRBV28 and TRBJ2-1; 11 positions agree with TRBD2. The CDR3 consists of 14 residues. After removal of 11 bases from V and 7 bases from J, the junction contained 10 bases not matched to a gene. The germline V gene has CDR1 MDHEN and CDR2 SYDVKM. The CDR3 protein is CASVGLAGGNEQFF. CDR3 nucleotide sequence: TGTGCCTCCGTCGGGCTAGCGGGGGGAAATGAGCAGTTCTTC.